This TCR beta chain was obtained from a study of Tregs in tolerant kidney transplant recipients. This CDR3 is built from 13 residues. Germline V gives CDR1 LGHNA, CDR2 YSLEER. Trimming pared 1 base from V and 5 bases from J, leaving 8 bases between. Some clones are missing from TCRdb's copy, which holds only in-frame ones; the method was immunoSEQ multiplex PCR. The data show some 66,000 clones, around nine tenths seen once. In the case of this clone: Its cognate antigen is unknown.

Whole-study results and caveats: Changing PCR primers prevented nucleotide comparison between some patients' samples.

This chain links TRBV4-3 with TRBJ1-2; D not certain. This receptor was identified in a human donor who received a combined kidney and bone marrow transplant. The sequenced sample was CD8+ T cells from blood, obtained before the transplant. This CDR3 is CASSQGADYGYTF. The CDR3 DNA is TGCGCCAGCAGCCAAGGGGCAGATTATGGCTACACCTTC.